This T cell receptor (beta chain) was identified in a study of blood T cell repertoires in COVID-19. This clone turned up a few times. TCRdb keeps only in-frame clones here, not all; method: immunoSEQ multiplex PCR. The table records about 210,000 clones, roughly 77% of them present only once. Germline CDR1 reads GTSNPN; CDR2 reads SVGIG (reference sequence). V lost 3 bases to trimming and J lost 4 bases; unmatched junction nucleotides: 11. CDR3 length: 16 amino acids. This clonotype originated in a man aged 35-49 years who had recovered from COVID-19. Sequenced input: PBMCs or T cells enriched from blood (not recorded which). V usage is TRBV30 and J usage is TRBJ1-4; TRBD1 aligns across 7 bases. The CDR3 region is CAWRPGTAHFNEKLFF. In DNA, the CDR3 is TGTGCCTGGAGGCCCGGGACAGCGCATTTTAATGAAAAACTGTTTTTT.